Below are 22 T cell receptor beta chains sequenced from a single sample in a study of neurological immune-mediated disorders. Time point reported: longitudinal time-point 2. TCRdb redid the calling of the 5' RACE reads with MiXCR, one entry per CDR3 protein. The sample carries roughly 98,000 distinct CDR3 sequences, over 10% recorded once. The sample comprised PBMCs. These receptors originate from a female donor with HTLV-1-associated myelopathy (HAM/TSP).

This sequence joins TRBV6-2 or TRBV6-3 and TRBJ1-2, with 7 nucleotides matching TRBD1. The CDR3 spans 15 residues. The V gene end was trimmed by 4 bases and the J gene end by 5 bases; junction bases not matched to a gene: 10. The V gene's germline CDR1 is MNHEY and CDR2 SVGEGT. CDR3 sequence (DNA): TGTGCCAGCAGTTTCCGGACAGGCGGAGGATATGGCTACACCTTC. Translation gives CASSFRTGGGYGYTF.

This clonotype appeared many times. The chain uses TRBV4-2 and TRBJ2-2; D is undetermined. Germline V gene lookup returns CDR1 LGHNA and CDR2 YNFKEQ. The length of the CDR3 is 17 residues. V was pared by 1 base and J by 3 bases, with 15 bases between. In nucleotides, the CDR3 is TGTGCCAGCAGCCAAGGGGCGGCTGGCGCGGACACCGGGGAGCTGTTTTTT. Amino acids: CASSQGAAGADTGELFF.

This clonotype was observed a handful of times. The CDR3 loop reads CASSLLAGGPDTGELFF. CDR3 DNA: TGCGCCAGCAGCTTGCTCGCGGGGGGCCCCGACACCGGGGAGCTGTTTTTT. The chain recombines TRBV5-1 with TRBJ2-2; 8 nucleotides agree with TRBD2. The junction had 8 bases not matched to a gene; V was cut back by 1 base and J by 3 bases. Germline V CDR1 and CDR2: SGHRS, YFSETQ. CDR3 size: 17 residues.

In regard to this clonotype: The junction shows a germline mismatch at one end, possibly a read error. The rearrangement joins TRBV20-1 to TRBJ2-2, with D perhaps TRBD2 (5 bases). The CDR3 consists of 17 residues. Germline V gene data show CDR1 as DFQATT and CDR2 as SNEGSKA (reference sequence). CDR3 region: CSARDPTERGNTGELFF. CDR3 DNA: TGCAGTGCTAGAGATCCGACGGAACGGGGTAACACCGGGGAGTTGTTTTTT.

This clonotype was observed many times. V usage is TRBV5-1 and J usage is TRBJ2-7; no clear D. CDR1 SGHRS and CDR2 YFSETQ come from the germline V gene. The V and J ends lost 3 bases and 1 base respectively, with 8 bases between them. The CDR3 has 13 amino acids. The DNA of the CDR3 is TGCGCCAGCAGCTCCCGAGATTCCTACGAGCAGTACTTC. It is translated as CASSSRDSYEQYF.

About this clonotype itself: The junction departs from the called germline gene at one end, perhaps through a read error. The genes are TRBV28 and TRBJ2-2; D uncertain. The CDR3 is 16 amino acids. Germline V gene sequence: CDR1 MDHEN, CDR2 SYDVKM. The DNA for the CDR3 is TGTGTCAGCATCCCCTCAGGCACTATGAAGGCCGGGGAGCTGTTTTTT. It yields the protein CVSIPSGTMKAGELFF.

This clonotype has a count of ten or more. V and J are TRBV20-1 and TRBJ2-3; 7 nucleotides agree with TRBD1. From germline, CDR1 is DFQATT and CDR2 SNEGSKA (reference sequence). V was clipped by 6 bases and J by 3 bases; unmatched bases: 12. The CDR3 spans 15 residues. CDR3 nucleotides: TGCAGTGCCACAATGGAACAGGGGATTACAGATACGCAGTATTTT. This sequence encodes CSATMEQGITDTQYF.

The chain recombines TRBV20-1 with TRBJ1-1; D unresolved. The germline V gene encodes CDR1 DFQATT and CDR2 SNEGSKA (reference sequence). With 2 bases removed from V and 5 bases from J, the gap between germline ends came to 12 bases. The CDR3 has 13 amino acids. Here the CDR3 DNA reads TGCAGTGCTAGATCGTCGGGAAGGACTGAAGCTTTCTTT. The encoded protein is CSARSSGRTEAFF.

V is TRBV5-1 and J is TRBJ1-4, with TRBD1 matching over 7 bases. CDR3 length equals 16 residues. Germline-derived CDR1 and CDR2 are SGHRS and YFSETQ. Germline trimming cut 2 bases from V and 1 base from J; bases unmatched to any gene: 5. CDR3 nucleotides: TGCGCCAGCAGCTTCGAAGGGGGCATAACTAATGAAAAACTGTTTTTT. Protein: CASSFEGGITNEKLFF. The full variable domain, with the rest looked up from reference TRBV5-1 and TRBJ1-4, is KAGVTQTPRYLIKTRGQQVTLSCSPISGHRSVSWYQQTPGQGLQFLFEYFSETQRNKGNFPGRFSGRQFSNSRSEMNVSTLELGDSALYLCASSFEGGITNEKLFFGSGTQLSVL.

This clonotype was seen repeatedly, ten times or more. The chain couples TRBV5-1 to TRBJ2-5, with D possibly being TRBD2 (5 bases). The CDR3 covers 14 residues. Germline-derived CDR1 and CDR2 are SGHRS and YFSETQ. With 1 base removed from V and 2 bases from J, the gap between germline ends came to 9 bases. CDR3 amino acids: CASSLRTAQETQYF. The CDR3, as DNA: TGCGCCAGCAGCTTGCGGACTGCACAAGAGACCCAGTACTTC.

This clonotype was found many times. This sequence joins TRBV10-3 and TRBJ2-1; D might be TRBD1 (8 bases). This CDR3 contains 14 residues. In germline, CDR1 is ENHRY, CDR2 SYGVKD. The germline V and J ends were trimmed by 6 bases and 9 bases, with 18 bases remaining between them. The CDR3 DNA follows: TGTGCCATCAGGGACAGGGACTACCACGGTGAGCAGTTCTTC. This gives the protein CAIRDRDYHGEQFF.

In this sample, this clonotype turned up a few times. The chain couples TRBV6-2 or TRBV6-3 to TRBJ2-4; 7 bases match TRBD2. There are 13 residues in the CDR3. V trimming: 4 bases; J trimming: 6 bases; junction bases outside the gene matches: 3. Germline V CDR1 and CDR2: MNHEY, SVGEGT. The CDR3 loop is CASSWASGNIQYF. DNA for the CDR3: TGTGCCAGCAGTTGGGCTAGCGGAAACATTCAGTACTTC.

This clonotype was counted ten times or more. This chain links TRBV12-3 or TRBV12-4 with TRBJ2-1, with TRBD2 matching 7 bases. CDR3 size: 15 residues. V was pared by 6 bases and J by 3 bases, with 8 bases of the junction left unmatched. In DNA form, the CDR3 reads TGTGCCAGCAGCCAAGGGCTAGCGGACTACAATGAGCAGTTCTTC. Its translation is CASSQGLADYNEQFF.

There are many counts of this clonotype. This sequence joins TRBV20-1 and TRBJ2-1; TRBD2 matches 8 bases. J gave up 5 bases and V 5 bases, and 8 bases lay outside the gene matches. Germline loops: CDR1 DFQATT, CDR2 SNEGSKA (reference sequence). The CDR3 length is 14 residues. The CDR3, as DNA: TGCAGTGCTCTCCCACTAGCGGCCAACAATGAGCAGTTCTTC. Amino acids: CSALPLAANNEQFF.

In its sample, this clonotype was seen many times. In DNA form, the CDR3 reads TGTGCCAGCAGCTTAAGAGGGGTCGGGGCCAACGTCCTGACTTTC. Translated, it gives CASSLRGVGANVLTF. J is TRBJ2-6 and V is TRBV7-2, with D perhaps assigned TRBD1 or TRBD2 (5 bases each). V was cut by 2 bases and J by 4 bases, with 9 bases left in between. The CDR3 runs 15 residues. Per germline, CDR1 SGHTA and CDR2 FQGNSA. The full variable domain, with the rest looked up from reference TRBV7-2 and TRBJ2-6, is GAGVSQSPSNKVTEKGKDVELRCDPISGHTALYWYRQSLGQGLEFLIYFQGNSAPDKSGLPSDRFSAERTGGSVSTLTIQRTQQEDSAVYLCASSLRGVGANVLTFGAGSRLTVL.

CDR3 amino acids: CSARGMGRPEAFF. The CDR3 DNA is TGCAGTGCTAGAGGCATGGGGCGACCTGAAGCTTTCTTT. V and J are TRBV20-1 and TRBJ1-1; possible D gene TRBD1, 5 bases. Germline V gene sequence: CDR1 DFQATT, CDR2 SNEGSKA (reference sequence). The V end lost 1 base, the J end lost 6 bases, and 12 bases lay between the germline ends. The CDR3 length is 13 residues.

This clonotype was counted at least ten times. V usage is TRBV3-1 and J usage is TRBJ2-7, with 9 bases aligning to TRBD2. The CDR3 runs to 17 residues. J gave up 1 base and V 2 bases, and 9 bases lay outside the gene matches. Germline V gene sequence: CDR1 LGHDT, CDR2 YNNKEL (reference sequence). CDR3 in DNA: TGTGCCAGCAGCCAAATGATAGCGGGGGATGCATCCTACGAGCAGTACTTC. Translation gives CASSQMIAGDASYEQYF.

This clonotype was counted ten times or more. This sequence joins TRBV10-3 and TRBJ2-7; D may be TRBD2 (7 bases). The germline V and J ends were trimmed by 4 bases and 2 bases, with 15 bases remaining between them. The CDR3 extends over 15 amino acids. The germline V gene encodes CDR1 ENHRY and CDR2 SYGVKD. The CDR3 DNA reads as TGTGCCATCAGTGGCACTGCGGGGGCTACCTACGAGCAGTACTTC. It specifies CAISGTAGATYEQYF.

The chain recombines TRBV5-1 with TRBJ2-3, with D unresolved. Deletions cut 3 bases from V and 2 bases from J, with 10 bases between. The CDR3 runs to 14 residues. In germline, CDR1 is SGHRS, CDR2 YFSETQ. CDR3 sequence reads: CASSSGPDTDTQYF. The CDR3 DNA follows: TGCGCCAGCAGCTCCGGGCCCGACACAGATACGCAGTATTTT.

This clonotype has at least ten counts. The CDR3 nucleotides read TGCGCCAGCAGCCAAGAGAGGACCGGGGAGCTGTTTTTT. Translation: CASSQERTGELFF. The V gene is TRBV4-3, the J gene TRBJ2-2; no clear D gene. CDR1 and CDR2 (germline): LGHNA, YSLEER. This CDR3 region has 13 residues. Trimming shortened V by 0 bases and J by 5 bases, and 4 bases separated the two germline ends.

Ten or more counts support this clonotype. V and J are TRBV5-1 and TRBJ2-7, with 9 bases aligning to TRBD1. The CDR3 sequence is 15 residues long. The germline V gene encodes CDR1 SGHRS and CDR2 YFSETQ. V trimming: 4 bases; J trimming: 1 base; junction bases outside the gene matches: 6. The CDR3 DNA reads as TGCGCCAGCAGCCCGGGGGACAGGGAATCCTACGAGCAGTACTTC. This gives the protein CASSPGDRESYEQYF. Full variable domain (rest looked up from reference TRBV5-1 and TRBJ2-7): KAGVTQTPRYLIKTRGQQVTLSCSPISGHRSVSWYQQTPGQGLQFLFEYFSETQRNKGNFPGRFSGRQFSNSRSEMNVSTLELGDSALYLCASSPGDRESYEQYFGPGTRLTVT.

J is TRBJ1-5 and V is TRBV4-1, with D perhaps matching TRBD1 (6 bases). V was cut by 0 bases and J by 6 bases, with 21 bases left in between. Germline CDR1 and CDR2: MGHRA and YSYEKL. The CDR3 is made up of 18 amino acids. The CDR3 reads CASSQDTGDSGVIQPQHF. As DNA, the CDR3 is TGCGCCAGCAGCCAAGATACCGGGGACTCAGGGGTGATTCAGCCCCAGCATTTT.